Given below is one TCR beta chain in context. Its target antigen remains unknown. Base qualities are not recorded, but no much larger clone differs from it by a single base. This specimen belongs to a study of identifying expanded T cells in peripheral blood (dated by TCRdb to about 2019). About the investigation overall: Technical replicates were generated by sequencing separate aliquots of the same genomic DNA pool, with four replicates compared pairwise.

What the work shows at the level of the full study, not this receptor alone: For all healthy donors, the variance in clone template counts between roughly 2-week samples rose significantly as total template count increased. Approximately 1.2 differentially abundant clones were flagged by the binomial model between technical replicates, whereas about 15 and 18 were flagged over two weeks and four weeks, respectively. Across all healthy-donor time intervals, the beta-binomial model significantly lowered both the number of clones called differentially abundant and the false-positive rate. The authors expected biological variance in healthy repertoires might increase further over much longer intervals such as months to years.

The immunoSEQ Assay, which uses bias-controlled multiplex PCR amplification of genomic DNA, was used to profile TCRbeta CDR3 regions. Per the source publication's procedure: To quantify the absolute abundance of each unique TCRbeta CDR3 region, the sequences were collapsed and filtered. Differential abundance was tested with a binomial (Fisher-equivalent) model and with a beta-binomial model adding time-dependent variance fitted from healthy donors. Clones with fewer than 5 combined templates were removed, and a clone was called differentially abundant if the clone's Benjamini-Hochberg FDR was below 0.01. Using the form v = (b*log(k)+a)^2, the beta-binomial variance was modeled as a function of the total template count across the two samples. Sourced from immuneACCESS, this table was stored by TCRdb with only in-frame sequences that have V and J called. A share of the clones is absent; for the studies checked, an unresolved V gene accounts for under half, and the remainder has no known explanation. V and J calls plus clone size are reproduced from that table; the DNA served to infer D and trimming. This sample is represented by under 150,000 clones; roughly 90% of them were singletons. 8% to 9% of the sample is held by the ten biggest clonotypes.

During the collection period, no infections or other immune events were recorded for the healthy donors. To calibrate time-dependent variance in a beta-binomial model of T-cell clone differential abundance, blood repertoires from healthy donors were used as a training cohort. There were about 10 healthy donors in the training cohort, of whom 3 were female and 7 were male. The donors were between about 29 and 65 years old, with an average age of approximately 45 years. Obtained from a commercial supplier, whole blood was collected from each healthy donor at three time points set around 2 weeks apart. For immunosequencing, genomic DNA was extracted from whole blood that had not been sorted. The clonotype comes from a person aged 18-69 years in good health. The sample taken for sequencing was blood.

The CDR3 region has the sequence CASSQAARTNTGELFF. The DNA reads as follows: TGCGCCAGCAGCCAAGCGGCCAGGACGAACACCGGGGAGCTGTTTTTT. The chain joins TRBV4-1 to TRBJ2-2, with an unclear D gene assignment. The CDR3 contains 16 residues, cysteine and phenylalanine counted. Of all the DNA, just the CDR3 is kept, 48 bases in frame from base 1. CDR1 MGHRA and CDR2 YSYEKL are derived from the germline V gene. V was cut back by 1 base and J by 0 bases, leaving a gap of 9 bases between them.